These 25 T cell receptor beta chains originate from one sample sequenced in a study of human T cells and chemical hapten exposure. Time point specified: patch test 2, 6 weeks after DPC sensitization. Treatment noted: therapeutic diphenylcyclopropenone sensitization with weekly scalp DPC. MiXCR, run by TCRdb on the RACE reads, gives a single entry per CDR3 protein. The profile covers 85,000 to 100,000 distinct CDR3 sequences, with approximately 11% appearing a single time and roughly 2.3% taken by the ten largest. The sequencing here drew on whole blood, taken in connection with sensitization to the hapten diphenylcyclopropenone (DPC). All receptors derive from a man in his forties or fifties with alopecia areata. Some clones in this sample may be carry-over from other donors' samples.

The genes are TRBV29-1 and TRBJ2-7, with D perhaps TRBD1 (5 bases). The V gene lost 6 bases and the J gene lost 4 bases, with 13 bases spanning the gap. CDR1 is SQVTM and CDR2 is ANQGSEA in the germline V gene. The CDR3 length is 12 residues. The CDR3 here is CSVGDYRYEQYF. The DNA for the CDR3 is TGCAGCGTAGGGGATTACCGTTACGAGCAGTACTTC.

This clonotype was counted a few times. J is TRBJ2-7 and V is TRBV6-1; tentatively, D is TRBD1 (6 bases). Germline CDR1 is MNHNS and CDR2 is SASEGT. This CDR3 is 11 amino acids long. In DNA form, the CDR3 reads TGTGCCAGCAGTGAGGACAGCCACGTATCCGTC. Protein sequence: CASSEDSHVSV.

The chain employs TRBV5-1 and TRBJ2-1; D is perhaps TRBD2 (5 bases). Between the trimmed V and J ends, which lost 3 bases and 3 bases, there was a span of 13 bases. CDR3 size: 15 residues. The germline V gene encodes CDR1 SGHRS and CDR2 YFSETQ. In DNA form, the CDR3 reads TGCGCCAGCAGCTATTCTCCCGCGGGCTACAATGAGCAGTTCTTC. Translating gives CASSYSPAGYNEQFF.

In its sample, this clonotype was seen a few times. The V and J genes are TRBV6-2 or TRBV6-3 and TRBJ2-1; 13 bases are shared with TRBD2. The V and J ends lost 5 bases and 4 bases, in that order; junction bases with no gene match: 5. CDR1 is MNHEY and CDR2 is SVGEGT in the germline V gene. CDR3 size: 16 residues. CDR3 region: CASSTQLAGGYNEQFF. CDR3 DNA: TGTGCCAGCAGTACCCAACTAGCGGGGGGGTACAATGAGCAGTTCTTC.

At least ten counts were recorded for this clonotype. V gene TRBV9 combines with J gene TRBJ1-5; the D is unclear. The CDR3 extends over 15 amino acids. Trimming shortened V by 1 base and J by 0 bases, and 8 bases separated the two germline ends. CDR1 SGDLS and CDR2 YYNGEE come from the germline V gene. The CDR3 DNA sequence: TGTGCCAGCAGCGTATCTCCTTATAGCAATCAGCCCCAGCATTTT. Translating gives CASSVSPYSNQPQHF.

The rearrangement uses TRBV10-3 and TRBJ1-4; D is ambiguous. The V end was cut by 4 bases, the J end by 6 bases, with 6 bases between. CDR3 length equals 12 residues. Germline assignment: CDR1 ENHRY and CDR2 SYGVKD. The CDR3 spells CAISGEDEKLFF. Written as DNA, the CDR3 is TGTGCCATCAGTGGCGAGGATGAAAAACTGTTTTTT.

This clonotype was recorded a few times. The chain is built from TRBV4-3 and TRBJ2-7; 9 bases fit TRBD2. V dropped 3 bases and J dropped 0; count of bases not matched to a gene: 3. Per the germline V gene, CDR1 is LGHNA and CDR2 is YSLEER. CDR3 length: 15 amino acids. Here the CDR3 DNA reads TGCGCCAGCAGCCAGATAGCGGGAGACTCCTACGAGCAGTACTTC. This gives the protein CASSQIAGDSYEQYF.

In this sample, this clonotype turned up a few times. The chain is built from TRBV28 and TRBJ2-1; D tentatively fits TRBD1 or TRBD2 (5 bases each). The V gene's germline CDR1 is MDHEN and CDR2 SYDVKM. V lost 3 bases, J lost 12 bases, and 9 bases lay in between. CDR3 size: 11 residues. CDR3 sequence reads: CASSLPGAQFF. CDR3 coding DNA: TGTGCCAGCAGTTTGCCCGGGGCGCAGTTCTTC.

This clonotype was seen at least ten times. The chain recombines TRBV10-2 with TRBJ1-4, with no clear D. The V and J ends lost 7 bases and 3 bases respectively, with 12 bases between them. The CDR3 is 14 amino acids. Looked up from germline, CDR1 is WSHSY and CDR2 is SAAADI. The CDR3 loop reads CASNAGAANEKLFF. CDR3 bases: TGCGCCAGCAATGCAGGAGCAGCTAATGAAAAACTGTTTTTT.

The rearrangement links TRBV12-3 or TRBV12-4 to TRBJ2-5, with TRBD2 identical over 9 bases. J lost 1 base, V lost 8 bases, and 8 bases had no gene match. The CDR3 loop spans 15 amino acids. The CDR3 reads CASPNAGGAQETQYF. The CDR3 DNA reads as TGTGCCAGCCCCAACGCGGGAGGGGCCCAAGAGACCCAGTACTTC.

This chain links TRBV6-6 with TRBJ1-3, with D hard to call. The CDR3 spans 14 residues. V lost 5 bases and J lost 4, with 12 bases in between. The germline gives CDR1 MNHNY, CDR2 SVGAGI (reference sequence). The CDR3 DNA is TGTGCCAGCAGTCCCGCAGGCCAGGGAAACACCATATATTTT. It encodes CASSPAGQGNTIYF.

This clonotype has at least ten counts. The chain employs TRBV12-3 or TRBV12-4 and TRBJ1-5, with D uncertain. V was clipped by 2 bases and J by 7 bases, with 9 bases between them. This CDR3 contains 13 residues. The CDR3 loop reads CASSLTGGQPQHF. The DNA of the CDR3 is TGTGCCAGCAGTTTAACGGGAGGACAGCCCCAGCATTTT.

In this sample, this clonotype turned up a few times. This chain connects TRBV7-9 to TRBJ1-1; D unclear. V shed 8 bases and J shed 2 bases, with 12 bases lying between them. The CDR3 runs to 13 residues. Germline lookup yields CDR1 SEHNR and CDR2 FQNEAQ (reference sequence). CDR3 nucleotide sequence: TGTGCCAGCGGACGGACCCTCAACACTGAAGCTTTCTTT. Translated: CASGRTLNTEAFF.

There are many counts of this clonotype. J is TRBJ2-6 and V is TRBV2; 10 nucleotides match TRBD1. Germline V gives CDR1 SNHLY, CDR2 FYNNEI. Trimming at V came to 8 bases and at J to 0 bases, leaving 7 bases not matched to a gene. The CDR3 length is 17 residues. The CDR3 nucleotides are TGTGCCAGCCAACGACAGGGGGCTCCCTCTGGGGCCAACGTCCTGACTTTC. This codes for CASQRQGAPSGANVLTF.

This clonotype has just a few counts. The chain couples TRBV13 to TRBJ1-3; no clear D. From germline, CDR1 is PRHDT and CDR2 FYEKMQ (reference sequence). The CDR3 is 12 amino acids. Deletions cut 5 bases from V and 4 bases from J, with 6 bases between. CDR3 DNA sequence: TGTGCCAGCAGCCTTCGGGGAAACACCATATATTTT. As protein: CASSLRGNTIYF.

This chain connects TRBV7-2 to TRBJ2-3; 14 positions agree with TRBD2. The trim removed 1 base at V and 10 bases at J, leaving 7 bases unmatched. Germline V gene sequence: CDR1 SGHTA, CDR2 FQGNSA. The CDR3 totals 16 residues. In DNA, the CDR3 is TGTGCCAGCAGCTTAGGGGGGACTAGCGGGAGTTTGGCGCAGTATTTT. The encoded protein is CASSLGGTSGSLAQYF.

This sequence joins TRBV27 and TRBJ2-5; 8 bases are shared with TRBD1. CDR1 and CDR2 (germline): MNHEY, SMNVEV (reference sequence). The CDR3 contains 13 residues. V trimming: 5 bases; J trimming: 5 bases; junction bases outside the gene matches: 4. CDR3 sequence reads: CASSPTGVETQYF. The CDR3 nucleotides are TGTGCCAGCAGTCCGACAGGGGTTGAGACCCAGTACTTC.

This clonotype was seen at least ten times. The rearrangement joins TRBV29-1 to TRBJ2-4; TRBD2 might be the D (7 bases). With 6 bases removed from V and 0 bases from J, the gap between germline ends came to 18 bases. This CDR3 spans 16 amino acids. Germline CDR1 is SQVTM and CDR2 is ANQGSEA. The CDR3 nucleotides read TGCAGCGTGACGAACAGGGAGGGCCTAGCCAAAAACATTCAGTACTTC. Translation gives CSVTNREGLAKNIQYF.

The chain combines TRBV4-3 with TRBJ1-4; 9 positions match TRBD1. J lost 5 bases, V lost 6 bases, and 4 bases had no gene match. CDR3 length equals 14 residues. CDR1 is LGHNA, CDR2 YSLEER, per germline. The CDR3, as DNA: TGCGCCAGCAGTACAGGGGGCCTGAATGAAAAACTGTTTTTT. Translation gives CASSTGGLNEKLFF.

In this sample, this clonotype turned up many times. The chain links TRBV29-1 to TRBJ2-5; D is undetermined. Germline CDR1 reads SQVTM; CDR2 reads ANQGSEA. Trimming took 3 bases from V and 4 from J, leaving 12 bases between them. The CDR3 sequence is 13 residues long. The chain's CDR3 is CSVEYGVGETQYF. The CDR3 bases are TGCAGCGTTGAGTACGGAGTAGGAGAGACCCAGTACTTC.

This clonotype showed up just a few times. The chain links TRBV6-2 or TRBV6-3 to TRBJ2-5; 8 bases align to TRBD1. The CDR3 is 15 residues long. Germline-derived CDR1 and CDR2 are MNHEY and SVGEGT. After removal of 7 bases from V and 0 bases from J, the junction contained 7 bases not matched to a gene. The CDR3 reads CASTKRQGYQETQYF. The CDR3 bases are TGTGCCAGCACCAAACGACAGGGGTACCAAGAGACCCAGTACTTC.

This clonotype was seen a few times. The rearrangement uses TRBV12-3 or TRBV12-4 and TRBJ2-3; 9 nucleotides align to TRBD2. The length of the CDR3 is 15 residues. After removal of 3 bases from V and 3 bases from J, the junction contained 4 bases not matched to a gene. The CDR3 coding sequence is TGTGCCAGCAGTTTCTCAGCGGGAGGAACAGATACGCAGTATTTT. It codes for CASSFSAGGTDTQYF.

This clonotype was found a few times. V is TRBV28 and J is TRBJ2-1; 10 positions match TRBD2. The germline V gene has CDR1 MDHEN and CDR2 SYDVKM. V gave up 6 bases and J gave up 4 bases; unmatched junction bases: 3. This CDR3 spans 14 amino acids. CDR3 in amino acids: CASSEAGGYNEQFF. CDR3 sequence (DNA): TGTGCCAGCAGCGAAGCGGGAGGGTACAATGAGCAGTTCTTC.

Points on this clonotype: Because it lacks the conserved phenylalanine or tryptophan at the end, this CDR3 is likely a read error. This rearrangement joins TRBV28 to TRBJ2-2; TRBD2 agrees at 11 bases. Trimming took 7 bases from V and 6 from J; bases not matched to a gene: 16. CDR3 length: 18 amino acids. Germline loops: CDR1 MDHEN, CDR2 SYDVKM. The CDR3 bases are TGTGCCAGCACCCTAAGCCCGACTAGCGGGGAACTGGCCGGGGAGCTGTTTCTT. As protein: CASTLSPTSGELAGELFL.

The CDR3 protein is CASSLGGRAMETQYF. The CDR3 DNA reads TGTGCCAGCAGCTTAGGCGGGAGGGCCATGGAGACCCAGTACTTC. The V and J genes are TRBV7-2 and TRBJ2-5, with 9 positions matching TRBD2. Germline CDR1 is SGHTA and CDR2 is FQGNSA. Trimming took 1 base from V and 5 from J; bases not matched to a gene: 5. CDR3 length: 15 residues.